The sequence of this T cell receptor beta chain was determined in a study of cytomegalovirus exposure and HLA in healthy donors. Study-level findings and limits: A later analysis found TCR association rates differed by HLA locus, highest for DRB1 and lowest for HLA-C. In presence/absence analyses, roughly uniform sequencing depth across donors was assumed.

Primers included in the PCR were 60 Vbeta and 13 Jbeta primers. Produced via immunoSEQ multiplex PCR; TCRdb's table is partial and in-frame only. The sample consists of around 94,000 clones, around 77% of them appearing once. Notes on this clone: Its antigen is not identified.

The CDR3 has 12 residues. The V gene's germline CDR1 is SGDLS and CDR2 YYNGEE. The V segment lost 4 bases and the J segment 4 bases; nucleotides outside the gene matches: 0. The sequence derives from a male donor in good health and CMV-seropositive. Material for sequencing was PBMCs. The chain combines TRBV9 with TRBJ2-3; 7 bases match TRBD2. Written as DNA, the CDR3 is TGTGCCAGCAGCCTAGCGGCAGATACGCAGTATTTT. Amino acids: CASSLAADTQYF.